The 5 T cell receptor beta chains listed next were all sequenced from one sample in a study of CD8+CD57+ T cells in acquired aplastic anemia. The template used for profiling TCR beta VDJ and CDR3 was genomic DNA. Each CDR3 protein is one row after TCRdb ran MiXCR on the reads. The data show 200,000 or so distinct CDR3 sequences, 64% seen once. The sample was sorted CD4+, CD8+, or CD8+CD57+ T cells (not recorded which) from PBMCs. The receptor set was obtained from a human donor with severe aplastic anemia or a healthy control (not recorded which).

A word on this clonotype: One end of the junction fails to match germline, which may point to a read error. The chain couples TRBV7-3 to TRBJ2-1; D is unclear. Germline CDR1 and CDR2: SGHTA and FQGTGA. This CDR3 has 15 amino acids. CDR3 nucleotides: TGTGCCAGCAGCTTAAATGTAGTCTCCCACAATGAGCAGTTCTTC. Protein product: CASSLNVVSHNEQFF.

This clonotype was detected ten times or more. The rearrangement joins TRBV6-1 to TRBJ2-7, with unresolved D. This CDR3 region has 15 residues. Trimming pared 1 base from V and 3 bases from J, leaving 13 bases between. Germline CDR1 and CDR2: MNHNS and SASEGT. The CDR3 nucleotides read TGTGCCAGCAGTGAAGGTCCCCAGACTCTCTACGAGCAGTACTTC. It specifies CASSEGPQTLYEQYF.

The chain recombines TRBV12-3 or TRBV12-4 with TRBJ1-3; D possibly corresponds to TRBD1 (5 bases). The CDR3 loop spans 14 amino acids. V was shortened by 3 bases and J by 8 bases, with 14 bases between the two germline ends. The CDR3 loop is CASSFPGGTDTIYF. DNA of the CDR3: TGTGCCAGCAGTTTCCCGGGGGGAACGGACACCATATATTTT.

The chain recombines TRBV10-3 with TRBJ2-7, with TRBD2 matching 12 bases. The CDR3 totals 14 residues. Per germline, CDR1 ENHRY and CDR2 SYGVKD. The junction had 4 bases not matched to a gene; V was cut back by 6 bases and J by 4 bases. DNA of the CDR3: TGTGCCATCAGGACTAGCGGGAGTGCGTACGAGCAGTACTTC. Amino acids: CAIRTSGSAYEQYF.

The chain joins TRBV2 to TRBJ1-6; no clear D. Trimming took 6 bases from V and 6 from J, leaving 15 bases between them. The CDR3 is 15 residues long. The germline V gene has CDR1 SNHLY and CDR2 FYNNEI. CDR3 coding DNA: TGTGCCAGCAGCGGATCCGGGCCCCCTAATTCACCCCTCCACTTT. Amino acid sequence: CASSGSGPPNSPLHF. The full variable domain, with the rest looked up from reference TRBV2 and TRBJ1-6, is EPEVTQTPSHQVTQMGQEVILRCVPISNHLYFYWYRQILGQKVEFLVSFYNNEISEKSEIFDDQFSVERPDGSNFTLKIRSTKLEDSAMYFCASSGSGPPNSPLHFGNGTRLTVT.